Each of the 30 T cell receptor beta chains below was sequenced from the same sample in a study of T cell repertoires in cytomegalovirus infection. TCRdb processed the reads anew with MiXCR; each CDR3 protein has one entry. The data contain 250,000 or so distinct CDR3 sequences, over 15% of them singletons. The sequenced sample consisted of CD8+ T cells from PBMCs. These receptors were taken from a human donor in good health (CMV status not recorded). Some clones in this sample may be carry-over from other donors' samples.

This clonotype has more than one count but fewer than ten. The J gene is TRBJ2-7, the V gene TRBV29-1; TRBD1 matches 11 bases. Germline V lookup: CDR1 SQVTM, CDR2 ANQGSEA. This CDR3 comprises 13 residues. The junction had 7 bases not matched to a gene; V was cut back by 5 bases and J by 7 bases. The CDR3 sequence is CSVSPGQGVEQYF. CDR3 DNA sequence: TGCAGCGTTTCGCCGGGACAGGGGGTTGAGCAGTACTTC.

This clonotype turned up a few times. V is TRBV6-5 and J is TRBJ2-2; 14 bases map to TRBD2. This CDR3 is 17 amino acids long. V trimming: 2 bases; J trimming: 6 bases; junction bases outside the gene matches: 5. CDR1 and CDR2 (germline): MNHEY, SVGAGI. The CDR3 reads CASSYRTSGGTAGELFF. The CDR3 coding sequence is TGTGCCAGCAGTTACCGGACTAGCGGGGGGACAGCCGGGGAGCTGTTTTTT.

This clonotype occurred many times. V usage is TRBV10-3 and J usage is TRBJ1-1, with D perhaps matching TRBD1 (5 bases). The CDR3 totals 17 residues. Trimming shortened V by 6 bases and J by 2 bases, and 22 bases separated the two germline ends. The germline V gene has CDR1 ENHRY and CDR2 SYGVKD. The CDR3 loop is CAIRDPGAGGENTEAFF. DNA of the CDR3: TGTGCCATCAGGGACCCGGGCGCCGGGGGGGAAAACACTGAAGCTTTCTTT.

V usage is TRBV20-1 and J usage is TRBJ2-7; D gene ambiguous. V was pared by 0 bases and J by 2 bases, with 5 bases between. This CDR3 comprises 12 residues. The germline V gene has CDR1 DFQATT and CDR2 SNEGSKA (reference sequence). CDR3 sequence (DNA): TGCAGTGCTAGAGAAGGCCCCTACGAGCAGTACTTC. This sequence encodes CSAREGPYEQYF.

This sequence joins TRBV12-3 or TRBV12-4 and TRBJ1-1; no reliable D call. The CDR3 contains 14 residues. V was shortened by 6 bases and J by 1 base, with 12 bases between the two germline ends. CDR3 nucleotide sequence: TGTGCCAGCAGCGCGATGATGGAGAACACTGAAGCTTTCTTT. Its protein product is CASSAMMENTEAFF.

This chain links TRBV5-1 with TRBJ1-4, with 8 positions matching TRBD1. The J segment lost 8 bases and the V segment lost 0 bases, leaving 6 bases of the junction unmatched. The CDR3 loop spans 15 amino acids. Germline CDR1 and CDR2: SGHRS and YFSETQ. CDR3 DNA: TGCGCCAGCAGCTTGGACCGGGACAGGAGCGAAAAACTGTTTTTT. Protein product: CASSLDRDRSEKLFF.

This chain connects TRBV2 to TRBJ2-3; no clear D. Trimming took 3 bases from V and 2 from J, leaving 12 bases between them. This CDR3 spans 15 amino acids. Per germline, CDR1 SNHLY and CDR2 FYNNEI. The CDR3 reads CASSESDGYTDTQYF. The CDR3 DNA is TGTGCCAGCAGTGAGAGCGACGGATACACAGATACGCAGTATTTT. The entire variable domain, with the rest obtained from reference TRBV2 and TRBJ2-3, is as follows: EPEVTQTPSHQVTQMGQEVILRCVPISNHLYFYWYRQILGQKVEFLVSFYNNEISEKSEIFDDQFSVERPDGSNFTLKIRSTKLEDSAMYFCASSESDGYTDTQYFGPGTRLTVL.

This chain joins TRBV28 and TRBJ2-7; tentative D call: TRBD1 (6 bases). V was cut by 4 bases and J by 3 bases, with 13 bases left in between. The V gene's germline CDR1 is MDHEN and CDR2 SYDVKM. CDR3 length: 14 residues. CDR3 sequence (DNA): TGTGCCAGCAGTTGGGGCAGGGGCGGCTACGAGCAGTACTTC. This gives the protein CASSWGRGGYEQYF.

In this sample, this clonotype turned up many times. The rearrangement uses TRBV7-8 and TRBJ2-5; D gene unclear. Per germline, CDR1 SGHVS and CDR2 FQNEAQ. CDR3 length: 16 amino acids. Trimming took off 0 bases at V and 2 bases at J, with 13 bases between the two ends. The CDR3 coding sequence is TGTGCCAGCAGCTTAGCGTTAGGAGACTCTCAAGAGACCCAGTACTTC. Its protein product is CASSLALGDSQETQYF.

This clonotype was counted ten times or more. The chain carries TRBV25-1 and TRBJ1-1, with 9 positions matching TRBD1. From germline, CDR1 is MGHDK and CDR2 SYGVNS. J lost 10 bases, V lost 2 bases, and 11 bases had no gene match. This CDR3 comprises 15 residues. CDR3: CASSERDRVDGGAFF. In nucleotides, the CDR3 is TGTGCCAGCAGTGAAAGGGACAGGGTAGACGGTGGAGCTTTCTTT.

This clonotype showed up just a few times. The gene calls are TRBV3-1 and TRBJ2-7; 8 bases match TRBD1. This CDR3 comprises 16 residues. After removal of 0 bases from V and 7 bases from J, the junction contained 11 bases not matched to a gene. The germline V gene encodes CDR1 LGHDT and CDR2 YNNKEL (reference sequence). The CDR3 DNA reads TGTGCCAGCAGCCAAGATCGGACAGGGCGTTTGGGAGAGCAGTACTTC. Translating it yields CASSQDRTGRLGEQYF.

This clonotype was picked up many times. CDR3: CAISVVWTGSNQPQHF. For the CDR3, the DNA is TGTGCCATCAGTGTTGTCTGGACAGGAAGCAATCAGCCCCAGCATTTT. The chain recombines TRBV10-3 with TRBJ1-5, with 7 bases identical to TRBD1. V dropped 4 bases and J dropped 1; count of bases not matched to a gene: 7. CDR3 length equals 16 residues. Per the germline V gene, CDR1 is ENHRY and CDR2 is SYGVKD.

This chain connects TRBV2 to TRBJ1-1; D is ambiguous. The V gene lost 6 bases and the J gene lost 1 base, with 12 bases spanning the gap. Germline CDR1 reads SNHLY; CDR2 reads FYNNEI. The CDR3 sequence is 14 residues long. The CDR3 sequence: CASRENTANTEAFF. The CDR3 DNA follows: TGTGCCAGCAGAGAGAATACAGCGAACACTGAAGCTTTCTTT.

The V call is TRBV7-6, the J call TRBJ2-1; 7 positions agree with TRBD2. This CDR3 is built from 11 residues. CDR1 and CDR2 from the germline V gene are SGHVS and FNYEAQ. V was clipped by 5 bases and J by 10 bases; unmatched bases: 2. The CDR3 loop is CASSEGGEQFF. The CDR3 DNA reads TGTGCCAGCAGCGAGGGAGGGGAGCAGTTCTTC.

This clonotype has only a few counts. V is TRBV6-1 and J is TRBJ1-2; 7 positions match TRBD1. With V trimmed by 5 bases and J by 4 bases, 4 bases remained unmatched. Germline V CDR1 and CDR2: MNHNS, SASEGT. CDR3 length equals 13 residues. The CDR3 DNA sequence: TGTGCCAGCAGTTCAGGGACAGTCTATGGCTACACCTTC. Its translation is CASSSGTVYGYTF.

The chain recombines TRBV6-6 with TRBJ2-7; D gene uncertain. V was shortened by 4 bases and J by 2 bases, with 6 bases between the two germline ends. Germline CDR1 MNHNY, CDR2 SVGAGI (reference sequence). This CDR3 is 12 amino acids long. The CDR3 loop is CASSSEPYEQYF. CDR3 sequence (DNA): TGTGCCAGCAGTTCTGAACCCTACGAGCAGTACTTC.

The table lists this clonotype with many counts. The chain combines TRBV7-9 with TRBJ1-2; D is uncertain. In germline, CDR1 is SEHNR, CDR2 FQNEAQ (reference sequence). V lost 7 bases, J lost 4 bases, and 22 bases lay in between. The CDR3 spans 16 residues. The CDR3 loop reads CASTPTTFGGSYGYTF. Written as DNA, the CDR3 is TGTGCCAGCACCCCGACGACCTTTGGTGGGTCCTATGGCTACACCTTC.

This clonotype was found a few times. The CDR3 is CASMSPNYGYTF. The CDR3 DNA is TGTGCCAGTATGAGTCCTAACTATGGCTACACCTTC. The chain recombines TRBV19 with TRBJ1-2; no firm D call. CDR1 and CDR2 from the germline V gene are LNHDA and SQIVND (reference sequence). The CDR3 is made up of 12 amino acids. Trimming left V 7 bases short and J 0 bases short, with 6 bases between.

This clonotype was picked up many times. This sequence joins TRBV6-1 and TRBJ2-7; 10 positions match TRBD2. Trimming cost V 1 base and J 3 bases; bases outside gene matches: 6. Per germline, CDR1 MNHNS and CDR2 SASEGT. This CDR3 region has 16 residues. The CDR3 coding sequence is TGTGCCAGCAGTGAAGAGGTAGCGGGGGGATACTACGAGCAGTACTTC. This gives the protein CASSEEVAGGYYEQYF.

The rearrangement joins TRBV3-1 to TRBJ2-1, with D maybe TRBD2 (6 bases). CDR3 size: 12 residues. Germline V gives CDR1 LGHDT, CDR2 YNNKEL (reference sequence). Trimming took off 11 bases at V and 0 bases at J, with 8 bases between the two ends. CDR3 protein: CAVEGSYNEQFF. The CDR3, as DNA: TGTGCCGTGGAGGGCTCCTACAATGAGCAGTTCTTC.

This clonotype was observed a few times. This chain uses TRBV6-1 with TRBJ2-3; D remains unclear. The CDR3 is 16 residues long. Trimming removed 4 bases from V and 8 bases from J, with 22 bases in between. Per germline, CDR1 MNHNS and CDR2 SASEGT. CDR3 protein: CASSVRLASGDVTQYF. The CDR3, as DNA: TGTGCCAGCAGTGTAAGGTTGGCGTCTGGTGATGTTACGCAGTATTTT.

This clonotype was seen many times. The CDR3 DNA sequence: TGTGCCAGCAGCTCGCTAGCGGGGTACGAGCAGTACTTC. This translates into CASSSLAGYEQYF. The J gene is TRBJ2-7, the V gene TRBV7-9, with TRBD2 matching 9 bases. CDR3 length equals 13 residues. V was clipped by 4 bases and J by 4 bases; unmatched bases: 2. CDR1 and CDR2 from the germline V gene are SEHNR and FQNEAQ (reference sequence).

This clonotype was seen more than once but under ten times. The genes are TRBV12-3 or TRBV12-4 and TRBJ1-6; D might be TRBD1 (5 bases). V dropped 1 base and J dropped 7 bases, with 14 bases sitting between them. The CDR3 loop spans 16 amino acids. The CDR3: CASSLGDPNPNSPLHF. CDR3 bases: TGTGCCAGCAGTTTAGGGGACCCAAACCCGAATTCACCCCTCCACTTT.

The genes are TRBV28 and TRBJ2-5; TRBD2 aligns across 7 bases. The length of the CDR3 is 14 residues. Trimming at V came to 5 bases and at J to 14 bases, leaving 17 bases not matched to a gene. CDR1 MDHEN and CDR2 SYDVKM come from the germline V gene. CDR3 coding DNA: TGTGCCAGCAGTCCCTATAGGACGGGGGGACCGCACTACTTC. The encoded protein is CASSPYRTGGPHYF.

This clonotype was counted only a few times. The V gene is TRBV20-1, the J gene TRBJ1-2; 7 positions match TRBD1. Germline assignment: CDR1 DFQATT and CDR2 SNEGSKA (reference sequence). This CDR3 is built from 13 residues. The V gene end was trimmed by 3 bases and the J gene end by 4 bases; junction bases not matched to a gene: 5. The CDR3 is CSASGDSFYGYTF. DNA for the CDR3: TGCAGTGCTAGCGGGGACAGCTTCTATGGCTACACCTTC.

At least ten counts were recorded for this clonotype. The chain combines TRBV12-3 or TRBV12-4 with TRBJ2-1; maybe TRBD2 (5 bases). This CDR3 is built from 14 residues. V was pared by 3 bases and J by 5 bases, with 11 bases between. The CDR3 loop reads CASSLEEADNEQFF. The CDR3, as DNA: TGTGCCAGCAGTTTGGAGGAGGCAGACAATGAGCAGTTCTTC.

The chain joins TRBV19 to TRBJ2-1; D is undetermined. The CDR3 sequence is 16 residues long. Germline CDR1 LNHDA, CDR2 SQIVND (reference sequence). V lost 1 base and J lost 3, with 13 bases in between. The DNA of the CDR3 is TGTGCCAGTAGTATAGCCCTAGGTTTAAACTACAATGAGCAGTTCTTC. Protein sequence: CASSIALGLNYNEQFF. Looking up the rest from reference TRBV19 and TRBJ2-1 gives the full variable domain: DGGITQSPKYLFRKEGQNVTLSCEQNLNHDAMYWYRQDPGQGLRLIYYSQIVNDFQKGDIAEGYSVSREKKESFPLTVTSAQKNPTAFYLCASSIALGLNYNEQFFGPGTRLTVL.

V is TRBV28 and J is TRBJ1-3, with 11 positions matching TRBD1. The V and J ends lost 6 bases and 2 bases, in that order; junction bases with no gene match: 21. Germline V CDR1 and CDR2: MDHEN, SYDVKM. CDR3 length: 21 residues. Here the CDR3 DNA reads TGTGCCAGCAGGGCATTAGATGAGGACAGGGGGCTTAGGCCCACTGGAAACACCATATATTTT. Translation: CASRALDEDRGLRPTGNTIYF.

The chain recombines TRBV2 with TRBJ2-5; D is possibly TRBD2 (5 bases). V lost 2 bases, J lost 2 bases, and 12 bases lay in between. The V gene's germline CDR1 is SNHLY and CDR2 FYNNEI. The CDR3 spans 15 residues. CDR3 protein: CASSESSGIQETQYF. CDR3 nucleotide sequence: TGTGCCAGCAGTGAATCGTCGGGGATACAAGAGACCCAGTACTTC.

As for this clonotype: A much larger clone is a single base away; this may be a read error. The gene calls are TRBV12-3 or TRBV12-4 and TRBJ1-6, with D possibly matching TRBD1 (5 bases). The V end was cut by 7 bases, the J end by 11 bases, with 24 bases between. The CDR3 contains 16 residues. The chain's CDR3 is CASNLGGSYTNPPLHF. DNA of the CDR3: TGTGCCAGCAACCTGGGGGGGTCTTACACGAATCCACCCCTCCACTTT.